This T cell receptor (beta chain) was found in a study of cytomegalovirus exposure and HLA in healthy donors. The study's findings and limits: HLA-A and HLA-B allele assignments for most subjects were reportedly predicted accurately using TCR beta sequences. A likely sequencing artifact accounted for one observed cluster of highly shared sequence variants.

As to this clone: No antigen is known for it.

Trimming removed 5 bases at V and 10 bases at J, with 21 bases between. The CDR3 length is 16 residues. The germline V gene has CDR1 SGHTA and CDR2 FQGNSA. PCR involved 60 Vbeta and 13 Jbeta primers. Method: immunoSEQ multiplex PCR; TCRdb's copy keeps in-frame clones and lacks some. This sample's table reports around 140,000 clones. This clonotype was sampled from a middle-aged woman in good health and CMV-seronegative. This rearrangement joins TRBV7-2 to TRBJ1-6; no reliable D call. Sequencing used PBMCs. CDR3 sequence: CASSPQEGTTRSPLHF. The CDR3 DNA is TGTGCCAGCAGCCCTCAAGAGGGAACGACTCGATCACCCCTCCACTTT.